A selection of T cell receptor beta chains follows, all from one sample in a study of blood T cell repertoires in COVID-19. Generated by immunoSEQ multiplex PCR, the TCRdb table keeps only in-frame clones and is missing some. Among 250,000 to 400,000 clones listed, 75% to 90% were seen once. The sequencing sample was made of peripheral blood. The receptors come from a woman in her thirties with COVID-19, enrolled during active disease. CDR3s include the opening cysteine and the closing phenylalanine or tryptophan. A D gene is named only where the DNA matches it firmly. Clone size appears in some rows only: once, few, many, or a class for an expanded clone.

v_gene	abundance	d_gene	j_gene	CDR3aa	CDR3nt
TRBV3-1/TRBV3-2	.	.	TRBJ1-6	CASSQNMDSPLHF	TGTGCCAGCAGCCAAAACATGGATTCACCCCTCCACTTT
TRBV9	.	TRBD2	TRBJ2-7	CASSFGGGAYEQYF	TGTGCCAGCAGCTTCGGGGGGGGAGCCTACGAGCAGTACTTC
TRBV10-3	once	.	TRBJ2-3	CAISEGDLQYF	TGTGCCATCAGTGAAGGCGACTTGCAGTATTTT
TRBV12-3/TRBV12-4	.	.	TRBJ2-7	CASRGGQLYEQYF	TGTGCCAGCAGAGGTGGACAGCTCTACGAGCAGTACTTC
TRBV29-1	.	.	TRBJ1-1	CSAEQTWTEAFF	TGCAGCGCAGAACAGACGTGGACTGAAGCTTTCTTT
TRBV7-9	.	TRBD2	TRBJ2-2	CASSSAGVDTGELFF	TGTGCCAGCAGCTCGGCGGGAGTAGACACCGGGGAGCTGTTTTTT
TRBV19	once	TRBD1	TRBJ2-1	CASTTRGQGAISTYNEQFF	TGTGCCAGTACCACAAGAGGACAGGGGGCAATCAGCACCTACAATGAGCAGTTCTTC
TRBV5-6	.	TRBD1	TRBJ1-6	CASSATGTVYNSPLHF	TGTGCCAGCAGTGCCACCGGGACAGTTTATAATTCACCCCTCCACTTT
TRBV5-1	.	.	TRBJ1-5	CASSLGQDSNQPQHF	TGCGCCAGCAGCTTGGGACAGGATAGCAATCAGCCCCAGCATTTT
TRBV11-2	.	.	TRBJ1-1	CASSLRGPNTEAFF	TGTGCCAGCAGCTTGCGGGGTCCGAACACTGAAGCTTTCTTT
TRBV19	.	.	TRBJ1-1	CASSLTGDSNRPKMNTEAFF	TGTGCCAGTAGTCTCACGGGCGACAGCAACAGACCCAAAATGAACACTGAAGCTTTCTTT
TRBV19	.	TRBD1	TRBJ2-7	CASSMQTGGEQYF	TGTGCCAGTAGTATGCAGACAGGGGGGGAGCAGTACTTC
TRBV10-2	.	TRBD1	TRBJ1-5	CASSEGQGANQPQHF	TGCGCCAGCAGTGAGGGGCAGGGGGCGAATCAGCCCCAGCATTTT
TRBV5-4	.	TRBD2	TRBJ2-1	CASSLIPFGTRYNEQFF	TGTGCCAGCAGCTTGATTCCGTTCGGGACTAGGTACAATGAGCAGTTCTTC
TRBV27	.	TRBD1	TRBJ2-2	CASSTKGQGVAGELFF	TGTGCCAGCAGTACGAAGGGACAGGGAGTTGCCGGGGAGCTGTTTTTT
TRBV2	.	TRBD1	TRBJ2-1	CASTWTGDNEQFF	TGTGCCAGCACCTGGACAGGGGATAATGAGCAGTTCTTC
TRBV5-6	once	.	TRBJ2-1	CVSSINAGRVYNEQFF	TGTGTCAGCAGCATAAATGCGGGACGAGTCTACAATGAGCAGTTCTTC
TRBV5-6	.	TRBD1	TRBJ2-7	CASSFFAGTGAEQYF	TGTGCCAGCAGCTTTTTCGCCGGGACAGGGGCCGAGCAGTACTTC
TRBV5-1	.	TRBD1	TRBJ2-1	CASGQGQGDNEQFF	TGCGCCAGCGGACAGGGACAAGGAGACAATGAGCAGTTCTTC
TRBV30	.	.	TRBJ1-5	CAWSVQTDQPQHF	TGTGCCTGGAGTGTACAGACCGATCAGCCCCAGCATTTT
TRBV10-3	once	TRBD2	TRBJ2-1	CAIRRVASGSEIYNEQFF	TGTGCCATCAGACGGGTTGCTAGCGGGAGTGAAATCTACAATGAGCAGTTCTTC
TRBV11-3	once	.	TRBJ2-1	CASSLVRGHNEQFF	TGTGCCAGCAGCTTAGTAAGGGGCCACAATGAGCAGTTCTTC
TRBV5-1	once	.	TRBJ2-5	CASSLTGTVMETQYF	TGCGCCAGCAGCTTGACAGGAACGGTTATGGAGACCCAGTACTTC
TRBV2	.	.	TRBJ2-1	CASSERLAGEKFF	TGTGCCAGCAGTGAAAGGCTAGCCGGTGAAAAGTTCTTC
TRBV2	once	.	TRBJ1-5	CASSHGHNQPQHF	TGTGCCAGCAGTCACGGTCACAATCAGCCCCAGCATTTT
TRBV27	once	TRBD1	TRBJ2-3	CASSPIQTGGADTQYF	TGTGCCAGCAGTCCCATTCAGACAGGGGGTGCAGATACGCAGTATTTT
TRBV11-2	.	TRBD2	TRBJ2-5	CASSPGTSGWGRQTQYF	TGTGCCAGCAGCCCAGGGACTAGCGGGTGGGGGCGGCAGACCCAGTACTTC
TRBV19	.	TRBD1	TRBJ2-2	CAGTETINTGELFF	TGTGCCGGGACAGAAACCATTAACACCGGGGAGCTGTTTTTT
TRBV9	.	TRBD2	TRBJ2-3	CASSVDPGLAGYHTQYF	TGTGCCAGCAGCGTAGACCCGGGACTAGCGGGTTACCATACGCAGTATTTT
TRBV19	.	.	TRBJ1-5	CASSIELGTRFEDQPQHF	TGTGCCAGTAGTATAGAGCTAGGCACCCGCTTTGAAGATCAGCCCCAGCATTTT
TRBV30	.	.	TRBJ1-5	CAWSHTGGRGPQHF	TGTGCCTGGAGCCATACGGGGGGGCGCGGACCCCAGCATTTT
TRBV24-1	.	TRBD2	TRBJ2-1	CATSGGLVGEQFF	TGTGCCACCAGTGGGGGACTAGTTGGTGAGCAGTTCTTC
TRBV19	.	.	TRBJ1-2	CASSIGALNYGYTF	TGTGCCAGTAGTATCGGTGCCCTTAACTATGGCTACACCTTC
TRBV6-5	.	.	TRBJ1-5	CASNSMDINQPQHF	TGTGCCAGTAACTCCATGGACATTAATCAGCCCCAGCATTTT
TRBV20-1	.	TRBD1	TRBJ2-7	CSASKDRASGEQYF	TGCAGTGCAAGTAAAGACAGGGCGTCAGGCGAGCAGTACTTC
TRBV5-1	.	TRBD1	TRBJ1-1	CASSPSQGVGTEAFF	TGCGCCAGCAGTCCATCCCAGGGGGTTGGGACTGAAGCTTTCTTT
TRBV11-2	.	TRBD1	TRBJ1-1	CASSSHGTGDTEAFF	TGTGCCAGCAGCTCCCACGGGACAGGGGACACTGAAGCTTTCTTT
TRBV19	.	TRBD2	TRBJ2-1	CASTPGTSVYNEQFF	TGTGCCAGTACTCCCGGGACTAGCGTATACAATGAGCAGTTCTTC
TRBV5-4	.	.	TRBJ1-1	CASSLDRAEAEAFF	TGTGCCAGCAGCTTGGACAGGGCCGAGGCTGAAGCTTTCTTT
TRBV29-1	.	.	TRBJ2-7	CSVGSQYHHEQYF	TGCAGCGTTGGATCACAGTACCATCACGAGCAGTACTTC
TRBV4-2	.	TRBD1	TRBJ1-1	CASSRRTGGVAEAFF	TGTGCCAGCAGCCGACGGACAGGGGGCGTCGCTGAAGCTTTCTTT
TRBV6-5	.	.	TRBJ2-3	CASSSRTMGGDTQYF	TGTGCCAGCAGCTCCCGGACTATGGGCGGAGATACGCAGTATTTT
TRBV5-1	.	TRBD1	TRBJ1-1	CASSRQGGTEAFF	TGCGCCAGCAGCCGACAGGGAGGAACTGAAGCTTTCTTT
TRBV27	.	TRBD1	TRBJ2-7	CASSWSAGDRGSYEQYF	TGTGCCAGCAGTTGGTCCGCCGGGGACAGGGGATCCTACGAGCAGTACTTC
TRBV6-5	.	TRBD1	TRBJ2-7	CASIGTGDHEQYF	TGTGCCAGCATAGGGACAGGGGACCACGAGCAGTACTTC
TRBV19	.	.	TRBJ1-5	CASSRQFSNQPQHF	TGTGCCAGTAGTAGACAGTTTAGCAATCAGCCCCAGCATTTT
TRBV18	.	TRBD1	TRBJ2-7	CASSPGTGEEQYF	TGTGCCAGCTCACCCGGGACAGGGGAAGAGCAGTACTTC
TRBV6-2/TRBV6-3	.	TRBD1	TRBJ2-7	CASSSLGTGHYEQYF	TGTGCCAGCAGTTCGCTCGGGACAGGTCACTACGAGCAGTACTTC
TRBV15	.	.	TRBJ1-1	CATSRDFRQGPYTEAFF	TGTGCCACCAGCAGAGATTTCCGCCAGGGGCCGTACACTGAAGCTTTCTTT
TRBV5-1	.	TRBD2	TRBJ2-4	CASSLAPSGIAKNIQYF	TGCGCCAGCAGCTTGGCCCCTAGCGGGATAGCCAAAAACATTCAGTACTTC
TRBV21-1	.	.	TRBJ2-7	CASPPSEQYYEQYF	TGTGCCAGCCCACCCTCGGAGCAATACTACGAGCAGTACTTC